This T cell receptor (beta chain) comes out of a study of regulatory T cells in long-lasting Graves disease. Whole-study results and caveats: The study found TRBV28, TRBJ1-2 and TRBJ2-5 favored in persistent disease.

Sequencing libraries for TCR beta were prepared with iRepertoire HTBI primers and Arm-PCR of CDR3 regions. TCRdb recomputed calls from the multiplex PCR reads with MiXCR, one row per CDR3 protein. The data contain around 360,000 distinct CDR3 sequences, about a sixth of them singletons. Germline loops: CDR1 MNHEY, CDR2 SMNVEV (reference sequence). This CDR3 contains 15 residues. V was clipped by 2 bases and J by 2 bases; unmatched bases: 4. This clonotype was seen ten or more times. The antigen is not known. The time point is: newly diagnosed GD, antithyroid drugs for less than 3 months. Scientists built the TCR library using RNA that was extracted from PBMCs. The data were also submitted as part of a second study, on T cells in Graves' hyperthyroidism and ophthalmopathy.

The input for sequencing was peripheral blood mononuclear cells (PBMCs), taken at new diagnosis, from a patient treated with antithyroid drugs. V usage is TRBV27 and J usage is TRBJ2-3; 7 bases agree with TRBD2. The receptor was isolated from a woman aged 18 to 35 with Graves disease. DNA for the CDR3: TGTGCCAGCAGTTTAGAGGGAGGGCACACAGATACGCAGTATTTT. It encodes CASSLEGGHTDTQYF.